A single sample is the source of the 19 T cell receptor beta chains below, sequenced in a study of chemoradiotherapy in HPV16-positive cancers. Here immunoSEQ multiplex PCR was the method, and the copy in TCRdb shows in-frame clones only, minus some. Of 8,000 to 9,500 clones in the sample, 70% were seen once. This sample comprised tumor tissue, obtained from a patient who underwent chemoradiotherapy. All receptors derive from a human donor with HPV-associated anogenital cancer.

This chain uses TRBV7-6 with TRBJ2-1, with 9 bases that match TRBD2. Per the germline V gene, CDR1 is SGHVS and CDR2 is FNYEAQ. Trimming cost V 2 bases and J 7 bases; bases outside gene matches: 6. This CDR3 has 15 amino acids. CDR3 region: CASSLLAGGPNEQFF. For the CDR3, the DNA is TGTGCCAGCAGCTTATTGGCGGGGGGGCCAAATGAGCAGTTCTTC.

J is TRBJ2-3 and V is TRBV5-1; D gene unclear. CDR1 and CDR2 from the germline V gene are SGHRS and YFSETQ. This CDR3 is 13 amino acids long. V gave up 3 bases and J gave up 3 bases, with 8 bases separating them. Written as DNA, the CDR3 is TGCGCCAGCAGCTCTCCAGGAACAGATACGCAGTATTTT. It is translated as CASSSPGTDTQYF.

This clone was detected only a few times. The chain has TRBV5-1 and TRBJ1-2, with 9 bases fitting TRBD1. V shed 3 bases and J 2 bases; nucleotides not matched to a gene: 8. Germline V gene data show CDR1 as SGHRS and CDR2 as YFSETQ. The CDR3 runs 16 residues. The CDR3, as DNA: TGCGCCAGCAGCTCAGGACAGGGGACCGGGAACTATGGCTACACCTTC. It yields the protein CASSSGQGTGNYGYTF.

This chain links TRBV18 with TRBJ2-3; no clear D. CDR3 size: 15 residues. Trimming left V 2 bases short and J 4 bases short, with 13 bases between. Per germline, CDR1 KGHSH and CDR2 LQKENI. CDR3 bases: TGTGCCAGCTCACCAAAACCGGCCCGATCAGATACGCAGTATTTT. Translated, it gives CASSPKPARSDTQYF. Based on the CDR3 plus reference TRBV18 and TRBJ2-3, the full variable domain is NAGVMQNPRHLVRRRGQEARLRCSPMKGHSHVYWYRQLPEEGLKFMVYLQKENIIDESGMPKERFSAEFPKEGPSILRIQQVVRGDSAAYFCASSPKPARSDTQYFGPGTRLTVL.

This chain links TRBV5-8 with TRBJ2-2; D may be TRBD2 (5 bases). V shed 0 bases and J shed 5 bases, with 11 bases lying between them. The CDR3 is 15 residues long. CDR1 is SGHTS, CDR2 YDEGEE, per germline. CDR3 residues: CASSLGSGGTGELFF. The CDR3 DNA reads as TGTGCCAGCAGCTTGGGGTCCGGAGGTACCGGGGAGCTGTTTTTT.

CDR3: CASSYDYNEQFF. The CDR3 DNA reads as TGTGCCAGCAGTTACGATTACAATGAGCAGTTCTTC. The chain carries TRBV6-6 and TRBJ2-1; D is uncertain. Germline V gene lookup returns CDR1 MNHNY and CDR2 SVGAGI (reference sequence). CDR3 length: 12 amino acids. V was clipped by 2 bases and J by 4 bases, with 3 bases between them.

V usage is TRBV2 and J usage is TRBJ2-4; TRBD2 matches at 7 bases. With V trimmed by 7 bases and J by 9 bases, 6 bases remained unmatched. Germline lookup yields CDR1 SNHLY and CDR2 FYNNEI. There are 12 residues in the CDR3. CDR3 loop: CASTTGGGIQYF. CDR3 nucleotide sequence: TGTGCCAGCACCACGGGGGGTGGCATTCAGTACTTC.

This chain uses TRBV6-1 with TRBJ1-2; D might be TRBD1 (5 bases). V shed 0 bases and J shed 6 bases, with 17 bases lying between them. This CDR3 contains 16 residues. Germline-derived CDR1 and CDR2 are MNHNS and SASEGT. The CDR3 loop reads CASSEALGVWGNGYTF. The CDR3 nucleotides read TGTGCCAGCAGTGAAGCGCTTGGGGTTTGGGGGAATGGCTACACCTTC.

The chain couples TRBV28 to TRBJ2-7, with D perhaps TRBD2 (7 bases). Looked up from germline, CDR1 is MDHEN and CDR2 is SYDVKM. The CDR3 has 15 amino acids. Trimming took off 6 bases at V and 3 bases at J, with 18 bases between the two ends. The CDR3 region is CASSPRGAGFYEQYF. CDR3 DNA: TGTGCCAGCAGCCCCCGGGGGGCAGGGTTCTACGAGCAGTACTTC.

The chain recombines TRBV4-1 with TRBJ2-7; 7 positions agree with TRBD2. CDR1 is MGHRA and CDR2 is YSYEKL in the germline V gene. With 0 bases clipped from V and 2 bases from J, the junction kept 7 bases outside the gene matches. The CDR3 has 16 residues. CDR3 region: CASSQDQRLAAYEQYF. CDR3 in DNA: TGCGCCAGCAGCCAAGATCAGAGACTAGCTGCCTACGAGCAGTACTTC.

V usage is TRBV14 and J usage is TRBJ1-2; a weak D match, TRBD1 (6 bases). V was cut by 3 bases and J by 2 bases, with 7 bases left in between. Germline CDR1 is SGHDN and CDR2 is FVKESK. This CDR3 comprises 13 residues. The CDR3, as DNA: TGTGCCAGCAGCCAGACAGGAAACTATGGCTACACCTTC. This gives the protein CASSQTGNYGYTF.

The CDR3 region has the DNA TGTGCCAGCAGCTTACCTCCAATGAACACTGAAGCTTTCTTT. Translating gives CASSLPPMNTEAFF. V is TRBV11-2 and J is TRBJ1-1; no firm D call. The CDR3 has 14 residues. Between the trimmed V and J ends, which lost 2 bases and 0 bases, there was a span of 7 bases. Germline CDR1 reads SGHAT; CDR2 reads FQNNGV.

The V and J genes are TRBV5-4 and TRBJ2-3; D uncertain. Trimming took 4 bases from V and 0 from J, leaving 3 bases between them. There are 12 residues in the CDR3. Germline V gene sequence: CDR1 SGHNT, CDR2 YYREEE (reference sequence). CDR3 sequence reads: CASSTSTDTQYF. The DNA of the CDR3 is TGTGCCAGCAGCACTAGCACAGATACGCAGTATTTT.

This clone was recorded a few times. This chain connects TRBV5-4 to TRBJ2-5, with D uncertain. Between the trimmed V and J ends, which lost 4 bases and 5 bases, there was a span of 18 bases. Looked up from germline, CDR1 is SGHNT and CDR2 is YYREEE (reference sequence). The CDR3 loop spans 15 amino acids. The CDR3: CASSPNVDHGETQYF. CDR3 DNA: TGTGCCAGCAGCCCAAACGTGGACCATGGGGAGACCCAGTACTTC.

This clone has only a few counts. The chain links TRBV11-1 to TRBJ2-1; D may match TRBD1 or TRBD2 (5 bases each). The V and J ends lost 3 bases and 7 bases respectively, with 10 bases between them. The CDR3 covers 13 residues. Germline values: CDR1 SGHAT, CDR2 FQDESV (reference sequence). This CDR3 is CASSFEGLNEQFF. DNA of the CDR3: TGTGCCAGCAGCTTCGAGGGGCTGAATGAGCAGTTCTTC.

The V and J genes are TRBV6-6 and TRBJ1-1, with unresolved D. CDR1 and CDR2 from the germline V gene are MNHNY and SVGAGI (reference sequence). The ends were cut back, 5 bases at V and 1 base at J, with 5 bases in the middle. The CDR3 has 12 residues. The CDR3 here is CASSNQNTEAFF. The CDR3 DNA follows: TGTGCCAGCAGTAACCAGAACACTGAAGCTTTCTTT.

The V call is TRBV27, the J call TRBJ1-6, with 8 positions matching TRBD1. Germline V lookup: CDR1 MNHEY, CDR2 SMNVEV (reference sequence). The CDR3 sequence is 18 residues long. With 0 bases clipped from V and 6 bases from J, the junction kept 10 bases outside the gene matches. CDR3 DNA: TGTGCCAGCAGTTTATCGATCACTTTGACAGGGGCTAATTCACCCCTCCACTTT. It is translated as CASSLSITLTGANSPLHF.

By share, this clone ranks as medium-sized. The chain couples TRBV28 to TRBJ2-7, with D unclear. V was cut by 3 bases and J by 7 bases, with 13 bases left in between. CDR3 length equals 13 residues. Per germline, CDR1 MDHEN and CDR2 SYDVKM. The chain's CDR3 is CASSFDGLWEQYF. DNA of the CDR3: TGTGCCAGCAGTTTCGACGGGCTTTGGGAGCAGTACTTC.

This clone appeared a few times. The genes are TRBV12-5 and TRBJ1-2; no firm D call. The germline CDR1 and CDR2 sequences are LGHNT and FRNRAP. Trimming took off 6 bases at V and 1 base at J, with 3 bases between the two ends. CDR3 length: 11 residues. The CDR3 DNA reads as TGTGCTAGTGGCATTAACTATGGCTACACCTTC. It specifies CASGINYGYTF. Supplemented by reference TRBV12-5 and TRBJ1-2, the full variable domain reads DARVTQTPRHKVTEMGQEVTMRCQPILGHNTVFWYRQTMMQGLELLAYFRNRAPLDDSGMPKDRFSAEMPDATLATLKIQPSEPRDSAVYFCASGINYGYTFGSGTRLTVV.